This TCR beta chain is from a study of shared clonotypes between healthy human individuals. The assay was carried out at the deep level. Generated by immunoSEQ multiplex PCR, the TCRdb table keeps only in-frame clones and is missing some. The sample contains hundreds of thousands of clones, 70% to 80% of which appear only once. This clone was recorded at least ten times. The sample has other DNA sequences that encode this CDR3 too. Sequencing used PBMCs. The receptor was derived from a woman aged 35 to 49 in good health. Some clones in this sample may be carry-over from other donors' samples.

CDR3: CASSPDRVSHYNEQFF. In DNA form, the CDR3 reads TGTGCCAGCAGCCCGGACAGGGTTTCCCACTATAATGAGCAGTTCTTC. The rearrangement links TRBV7-8 to TRBJ2-1; 8 bases agree with TRBD1. The CDR3 length is 16 residues. Germline CDR1 SGHVS, CDR2 FQNEAQ. Unmatched junction bases numbered 13, after V lost 5 bases and J lost 7 bases.